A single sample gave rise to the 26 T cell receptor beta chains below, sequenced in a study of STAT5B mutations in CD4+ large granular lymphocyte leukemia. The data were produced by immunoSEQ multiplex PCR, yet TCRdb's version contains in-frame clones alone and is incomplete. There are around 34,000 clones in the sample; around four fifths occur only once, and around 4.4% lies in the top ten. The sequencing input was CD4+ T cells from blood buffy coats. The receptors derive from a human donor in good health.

This CDR3 is CASSQDLIYEQYF. The DNA for the CDR3 is TGTGCCAGCAGCCAAGATCTAATATACGAGCAGTACTTC. The chain uses TRBV4-2 and TRBJ2-7; D is undetermined. The V end lost 0 bases, the J end lost 4 bases, and 7 bases lay between the germline ends. Looked up from germline, CDR1 is LGHNA and CDR2 is YNFKEQ. The CDR3 has 13 amino acids.

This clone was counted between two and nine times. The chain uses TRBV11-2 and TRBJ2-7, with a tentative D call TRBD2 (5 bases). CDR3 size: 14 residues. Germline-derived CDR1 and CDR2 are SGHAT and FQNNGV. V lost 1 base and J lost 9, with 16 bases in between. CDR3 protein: CASSLGLAATGQYF. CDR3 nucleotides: TGTGCCAGCAGCTTAGGGCTAGCAGCCACGGGGCAGTACTTC.

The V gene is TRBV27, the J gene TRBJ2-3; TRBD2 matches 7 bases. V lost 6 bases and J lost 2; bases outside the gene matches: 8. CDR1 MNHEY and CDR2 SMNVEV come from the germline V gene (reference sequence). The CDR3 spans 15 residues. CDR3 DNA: TGTGCCAGCAGCGTACTAGCGAGGTACACAGATACGCAGTATTTT. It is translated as CASSVLARYTDTQYF.

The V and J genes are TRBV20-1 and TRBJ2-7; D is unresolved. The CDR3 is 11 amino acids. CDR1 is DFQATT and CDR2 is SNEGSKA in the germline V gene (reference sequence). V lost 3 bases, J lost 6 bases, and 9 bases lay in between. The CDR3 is CSASSRSEQYF. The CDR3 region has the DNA TGCAGTGCTAGTTCTCGTTCCGAGCAGTACTTC.

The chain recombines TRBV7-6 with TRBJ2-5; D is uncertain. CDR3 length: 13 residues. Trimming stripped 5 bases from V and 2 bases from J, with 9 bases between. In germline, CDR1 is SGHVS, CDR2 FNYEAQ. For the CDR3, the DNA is TGTGCCAGCAGCCCCGGTGCGCAAGAGACCCAGTACTTC. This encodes CASSPGAQETQYF.

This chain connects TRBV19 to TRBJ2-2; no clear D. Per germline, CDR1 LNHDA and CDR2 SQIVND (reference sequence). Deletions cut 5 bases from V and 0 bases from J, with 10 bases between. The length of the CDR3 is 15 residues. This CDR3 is CASSFSYSNTGELFF. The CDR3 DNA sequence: TGTGCCAGTAGTTTCAGTTATTCGAACACCGGGGAGCTGTTTTTT.

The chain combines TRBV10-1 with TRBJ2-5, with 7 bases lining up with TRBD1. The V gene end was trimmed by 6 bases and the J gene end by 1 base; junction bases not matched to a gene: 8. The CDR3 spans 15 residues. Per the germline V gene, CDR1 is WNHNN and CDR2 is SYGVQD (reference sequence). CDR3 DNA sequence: TGCGCCAGCAGCTTCGCCGGGACAGCCCAAGAGACCCAGTACTTC. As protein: CASSFAGTAQETQYF.

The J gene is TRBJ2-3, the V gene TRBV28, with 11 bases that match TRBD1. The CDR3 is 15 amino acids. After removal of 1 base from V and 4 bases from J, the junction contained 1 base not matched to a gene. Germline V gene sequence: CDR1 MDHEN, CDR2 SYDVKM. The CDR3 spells CASSLSGQGADTQYF. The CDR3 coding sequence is TGTGCCAGCAGTTTATCGGGACAGGGGGCAGATACGCAGTATTTT.

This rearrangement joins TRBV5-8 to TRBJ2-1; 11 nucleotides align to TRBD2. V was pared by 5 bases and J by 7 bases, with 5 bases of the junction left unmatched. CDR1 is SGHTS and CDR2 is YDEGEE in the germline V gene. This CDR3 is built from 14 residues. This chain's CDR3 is CASRARTSGNEQFF. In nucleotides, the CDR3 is TGTGCCAGCAGGGCGCGGACTAGCGGGAATGAGCAGTTCTTC.

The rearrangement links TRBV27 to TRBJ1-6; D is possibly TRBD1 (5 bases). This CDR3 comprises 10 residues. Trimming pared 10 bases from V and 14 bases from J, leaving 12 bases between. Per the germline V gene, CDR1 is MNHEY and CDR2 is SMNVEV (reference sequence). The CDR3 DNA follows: TGTGCCACCACTGGAGGGGCCCTCCACTTT. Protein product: CATTGGALHF.

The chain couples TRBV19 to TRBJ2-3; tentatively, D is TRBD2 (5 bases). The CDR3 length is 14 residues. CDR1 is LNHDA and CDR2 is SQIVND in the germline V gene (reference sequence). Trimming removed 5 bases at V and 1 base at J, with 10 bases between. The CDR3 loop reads CASSDQAGTDTQYF. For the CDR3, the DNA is TGTGCCAGTAGTGACCAAGCGGGCACAGATACGCAGTATTTT.

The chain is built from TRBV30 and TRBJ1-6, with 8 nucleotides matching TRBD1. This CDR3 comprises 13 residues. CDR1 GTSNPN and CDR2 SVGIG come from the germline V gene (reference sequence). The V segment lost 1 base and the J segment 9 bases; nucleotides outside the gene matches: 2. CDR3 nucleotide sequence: TGTGCCTGGAGTGAACAGGGGGGTTCACCCCTCCACTTT. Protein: CAWSEQGGSPLHF.

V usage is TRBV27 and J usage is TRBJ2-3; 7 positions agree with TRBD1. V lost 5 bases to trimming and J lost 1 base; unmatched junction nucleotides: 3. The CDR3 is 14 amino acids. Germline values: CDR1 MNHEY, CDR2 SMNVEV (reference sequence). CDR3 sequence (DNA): TGTGCCAGCAGTGACAGGGTCGGCACAGATACGCAGTATTTT. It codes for CASSDRVGTDTQYF.

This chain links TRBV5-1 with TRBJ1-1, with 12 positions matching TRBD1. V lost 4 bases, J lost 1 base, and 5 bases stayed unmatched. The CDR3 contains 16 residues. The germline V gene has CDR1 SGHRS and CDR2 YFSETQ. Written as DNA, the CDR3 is TGCGCCAGCAGCCCGGGACAGGGGGCGGCGAACACTGAAGCTTTCTTT. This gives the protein CASSPGQGAANTEAFF.

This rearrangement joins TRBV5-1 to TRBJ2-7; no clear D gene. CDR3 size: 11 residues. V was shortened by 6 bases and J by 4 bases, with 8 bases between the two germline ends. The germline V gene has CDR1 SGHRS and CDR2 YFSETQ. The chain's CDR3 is CASNQEYEQYF. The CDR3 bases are TGCGCCAGCAACCAGGAATACGAGCAGTACTTC.

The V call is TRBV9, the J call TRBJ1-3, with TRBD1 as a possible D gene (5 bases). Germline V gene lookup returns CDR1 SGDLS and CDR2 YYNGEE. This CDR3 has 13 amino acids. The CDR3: CASGGDSGNTIYF. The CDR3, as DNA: TGTGCGAGCGGGGGAGATTCTGGAAACACCATATATTTT.

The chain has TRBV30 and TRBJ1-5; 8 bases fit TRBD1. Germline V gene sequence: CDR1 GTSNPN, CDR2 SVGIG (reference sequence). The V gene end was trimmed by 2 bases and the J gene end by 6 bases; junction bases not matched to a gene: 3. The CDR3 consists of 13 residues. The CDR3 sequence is CAWSYTGGQPQHF. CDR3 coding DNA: TGTGCCTGGAGTTACACAGGGGGTCAGCCCCAGCATTTT.

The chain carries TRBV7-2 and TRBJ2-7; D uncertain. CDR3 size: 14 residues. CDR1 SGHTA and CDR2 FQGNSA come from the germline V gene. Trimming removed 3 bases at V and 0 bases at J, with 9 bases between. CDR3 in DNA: TGTGCCAGCAGCTTGTTCCAGAGCTCCTACGAGCAGTACTTC. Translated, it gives CASSLFQSSYEQYF.

The CDR3 region is CASTDRAFEQYF. The CDR3 DNA sequence: TGTGCCAGCACCGACAGGGCGTTCGAGCAGTACTTC. V gene TRBV28 combines with J gene TRBJ2-7; 7 nucleotides line up with TRBD1. The V segment lost 7 bases and the J segment 6 bases; nucleotides outside the gene matches: 6. The CDR3 spans 12 residues. Germline CDR1 and CDR2: MDHEN and SYDVKM.

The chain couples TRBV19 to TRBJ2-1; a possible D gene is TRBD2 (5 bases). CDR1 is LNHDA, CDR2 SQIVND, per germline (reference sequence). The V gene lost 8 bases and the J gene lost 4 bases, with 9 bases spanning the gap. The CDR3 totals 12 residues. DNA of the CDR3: TGTGCCAGTGCCGGGGATTACAATGAGCAGTTCTTC. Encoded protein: CASAGDYNEQFF.

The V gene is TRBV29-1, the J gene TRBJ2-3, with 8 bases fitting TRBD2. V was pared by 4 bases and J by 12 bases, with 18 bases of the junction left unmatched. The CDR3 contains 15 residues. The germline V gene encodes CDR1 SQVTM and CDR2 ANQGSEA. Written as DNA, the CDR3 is TGCAGCGTTGCCGCTCCAGCGGGAGATCTCTCCCCCCAGTATTTT. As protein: CSVAAPAGDLSPQYF.

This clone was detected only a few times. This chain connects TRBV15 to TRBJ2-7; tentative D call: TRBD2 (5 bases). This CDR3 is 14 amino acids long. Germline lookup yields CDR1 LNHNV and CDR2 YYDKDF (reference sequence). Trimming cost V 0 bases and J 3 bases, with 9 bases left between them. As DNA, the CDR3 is TGTGCCACCAGCAGAGAAGGACTGATCTACGAGCAGTACTTC. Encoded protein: CATSREGLIYEQYF.

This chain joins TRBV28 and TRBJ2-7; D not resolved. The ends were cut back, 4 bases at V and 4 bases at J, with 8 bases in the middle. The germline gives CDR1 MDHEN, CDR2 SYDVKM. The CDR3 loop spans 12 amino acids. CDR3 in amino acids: CASSWNEYEQYF. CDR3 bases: TGTGCCAGCAGTTGGAATGAGTACGAGCAGTACTTC.

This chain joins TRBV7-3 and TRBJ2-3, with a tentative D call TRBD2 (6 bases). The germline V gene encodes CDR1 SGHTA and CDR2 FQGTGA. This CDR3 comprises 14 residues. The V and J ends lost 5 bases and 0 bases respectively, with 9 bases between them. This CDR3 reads CASSPGTSTDTQYF. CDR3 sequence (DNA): TGTGCCAGCAGCCCGGGGACTAGCACAGATACGCAGTATTTT. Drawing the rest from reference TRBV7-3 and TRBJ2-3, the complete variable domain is GAGVSQTPSNKVTEKGKYVELRCDPISGHTALYWYRQSLGQGPEFLIYFQGTGAADDSGLPNDRFFAVRPEGSVSTLKIQRTERGDSAVYLCASSPGTSTDTQYFGPGTRLTVL.

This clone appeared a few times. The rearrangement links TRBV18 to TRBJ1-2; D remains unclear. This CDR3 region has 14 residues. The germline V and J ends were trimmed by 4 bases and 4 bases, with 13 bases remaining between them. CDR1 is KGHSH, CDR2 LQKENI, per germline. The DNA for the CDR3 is TGTGCCAGCTCACATAGGGAACGAGGCTATGGCTACACCTTC. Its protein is CASSHRERGYGYTF.

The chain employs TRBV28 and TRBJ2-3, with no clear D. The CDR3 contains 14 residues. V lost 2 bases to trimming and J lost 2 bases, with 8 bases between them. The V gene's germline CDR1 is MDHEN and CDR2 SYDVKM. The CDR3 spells CASSLRPSTDTQYF. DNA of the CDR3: TGTGCCAGCAGTTTAAGACCCTCCACAGATACGCAGTATTTT.